The entry below gives a single T cell receptor (beta chain) sequence along with its context. What it binds is not known. The data derive from a study of vaccination effects on CD4 cells after COVID-19. Study findings and constraints: Whether induced by infection or by vaccine, clones showed marked clonal contraction late after vaccination.

Ahead of sequencing, the ViraFEST assay grew antigen-specific CD4+ T cells using viral peptide pools. The culture ran for roughly ten days before CD4+ T cells were isolated. Infection with SARS-CoV-2 occurred in the person between March and December 2020, and PCR confirmed it. The CDR3 is 14 residues long. Germline lookup yields CDR1 SGDLS and CDR2 YYNGEE. Losses at the gene ends were 3 bases for V and 5 bases for J; bases not matched to a gene: 6. Only in-frame clones appear in the TCRdb table, and some are missing; sequencing was by immunoSEQ multiplex PCR. The table lists roughly 70,000 clones, 73% of them singletons, with more than 5% in the top ten.

The source is a human donor who had a prior SARS-CoV-2 infection. The rearrangement joins TRBV9 to TRBJ2-5, with TRBD2 matching over 8 bases. The sample here was CD4+ T cells from PBMCs cultured with HIV peptides, taken before COVID-19 vaccination. The subset is: HIV-1 Nef peptide pool negative control/reference culture. CDR3 residues: CASSASGGVETQYF. CDR3 nucleotide sequence: TGTGCCAGCAGCGCCTCGGGGGGGGTGGAGACCCAGTACTTC.